Listed below are T cell receptor beta chains from one sample, sequenced in a study of PD-1 blockade in mismatch repair-deficient tumors. The data were produced by immunoSEQ multiplex PCR, yet TCRdb's version contains in-frame clones alone and is incomplete. The sample consists of some 51,000 clones, roughly 80% of them appearing once. The source was peripheral blood, collected roughly 20 weeks after starting pembrolizumab. The receptors here all came from an adult with mismatch repair-deficient cancer. The CDR3 runs from the conserved cysteine through the conserved F or W. Fields, in order: clone size, V gene, D gene, J gene, CDR3 DNA, CDR3 protein. D genes are given only for firm matches. Clone size is shown for a subset of rows, as once, few, many or a class of expanded clone.

abundance: .; v_gene: TRBV27; d_gene: .; j_gene: TRBJ1-2; CDR3nt: TGTGCCAGCAGTTTAAAGGGAGGAGGGTCCTATGGCTACACCTTC; CDR3aa: CASSLKGGGSYGYTF
abundance: .; v_gene: TRBV19; d_gene: .; j_gene: TRBJ1-2; CDR3nt: TGTGCCAGTACCCCCGGGAGGGGAGGGGGCTACACCTTC; CDR3aa: CASTPGRGGGYTF
abundance: few; v_gene: TRBV19; d_gene: .; j_gene: TRBJ2-1; CDR3nt: TGTGCCAGTAGTACCCTTGGGCCAGGGGACCATGAGCAGTTCTTC; CDR3aa: CASSTLGPGDHEQFF
abundance: .; v_gene: TRBV5-4; d_gene: TRBD1; j_gene: TRBJ2-2; CDR3nt: TGCGCCAGCAGCCTTTCGGACAGGGGATTCGGGGAGCTGTTTTTT; CDR3aa: CASSLSDRGFGELFF
abundance: few; v_gene: TRBV7-8; d_gene: TRBD1; j_gene: TRBJ1-1; CDR3nt: TGTGCCAGCAGCGGCCGGGACAGGGGGTTTGAAGCTTTCTTT; CDR3aa: CASSGRDRGFEAFF
abundance: .; v_gene: TRBV5-8; d_gene: .; j_gene: TRBJ1-1; CDR3nt: TGTGCCAGCAGCTTGATCAGGGGCGCGCCTGCTGAAGCTTTCTTT; CDR3aa: CASSLIRGAPAEAFF
abundance: .; v_gene: TRBV19; d_gene: TRBD1; j_gene: TRBJ1-5; CDR3nt: TGTGCCAGTAGCGGGACAGGGGGCGATCAGCCCCAGCATTTT; CDR3aa: CASSGTGGDQPQHF
abundance: few; v_gene: TRBV27; d_gene: .; j_gene: TRBJ1-1; CDR3nt: TGTGCCAGCAGTTGGGGGGCCGGCACTGAAGCTTTCTTT; CDR3aa: CASSWGAGTEAFF
abundance: once; v_gene: TRBV11-2; d_gene: .; j_gene: TRBJ2-1; CDR3nt: TGTGCCAGCAGCTTCCCCGCGGGGCAACCTGAGCAGTTCTTC; CDR3aa: CASSFPAGQPEQFF
abundance: .; v_gene: TRBV28; d_gene: .; j_gene: TRBJ1-1; CDR3nt: TGTGCCAGCCGGAGACGGGGGGTTGGAACTGAAGCTTTCTTT; CDR3aa: CASRRRGVGTEAFF
abundance: .; v_gene: TRBV30; d_gene: .; j_gene: TRBJ1-1; CDR3nt: TGTGCCTGGAGTGTACGTCCCGGGAGTGAAGCTTTCTTT; CDR3aa: CAWSVRPGSEAFF
abundance: .; v_gene: TRBV27; d_gene: TRBD1; j_gene: TRBJ2-1; CDR3nt: TGTGCCAGCACCGGGACAGGGAATGAGCAGTTCTTC; CDR3aa: CASTGTGNEQFF
abundance: .; v_gene: TRBV27; d_gene: TRBD1; j_gene: TRBJ1-2; CDR3nt: TGTGCCAGCAGTTTCACGGGACAGGGAGGGTTTGACTATGGCTACACCTTC; CDR3aa: CASSFTGQGGFDYGYTF
abundance: .; v_gene: TRBV6-1; d_gene: .; j_gene: TRBJ1-1; CDR3nt: TGTGCCAGCAGTGAATATGACGACCATAACACTGAAGCTTTCTTT; CDR3aa: CASSEYDDHNTEAFF
abundance: .; v_gene: TRBV2; d_gene: TRBD1; j_gene: TRBJ1-1; CDR3nt: TGTGCCAGCACTAATATTGGACAGGCGGGGACTGAAGCTTTCTTT; CDR3aa: CASTNIGQAGTEAFF
abundance: .; v_gene: TRBV6-6; d_gene: TRBD2; j_gene: TRBJ2-1; CDR3nt: TGTGCCAGCAGCCCGGGACTAAGGCGCAATGAGCAGTTCTTC; CDR3aa: CASSPGLRRNEQFF
abundance: .; v_gene: TRBV29-1; d_gene: .; j_gene: TRBJ2-2; CDR3nt: TGCAGCGTTCTAGAGCGGGTGAACACCGGGGAGCTGTTTTTT; CDR3aa: CSVLERVNTGELFF
abundance: .; v_gene: TRBV5-4; d_gene: .; j_gene: TRBJ1-2; CDR3nt: TGTGCCAGCAGCTTGAGTTTTGGGGGCTTAAACTATGGCTACACCTTC; CDR3aa: CASSLSFGGLNYGYTF
abundance: once; v_gene: TRBV19; d_gene: TRBD2; j_gene: TRBJ2-5; CDR3nt: TGTGCCAGTAGTATAAGTCCCGGGAGGGGAGAGACCCAGTACTTC; CDR3aa: CASSISPGRGETQYF
abundance: .; v_gene: TRBV9; d_gene: TRBD2; j_gene: TRBJ2-5; CDR3nt: TGTGCCAGCAGCGTAGGCCCCACTAGCGCCCAAATCCAAGAGACCCAGTACTTC; CDR3aa: CASSVGPTSAQIQETQYF
abundance: .; v_gene: TRBV7-6; d_gene: TRBD2; j_gene: TRBJ2-3; CDR3nt: TGTGCCAGCAGCTTAATGACTAGCGGGAGCACAGATACGCAGTATTTT; CDR3aa: CASSLMTSGSTDTQYF
abundance: .; v_gene: TRBV27; d_gene: .; j_gene: TRBJ2-5; CDR3nt: TGTGCCAGCAGTTCCCGGGTCCTAAATCCCGAGACCCAGTACTTC; CDR3aa: CASSSRVLNPETQYF
abundance: .; v_gene: TRBV7-2; d_gene: .; j_gene: TRBJ2-7; CDR3nt: TGTGCCAGCAGCCCAGAGGGGTCGCTTAACTACGAGCAGTACTTC; CDR3aa: CASSPEGSLNYEQYF
abundance: once; v_gene: TRBV13; d_gene: TRBD2; j_gene: TRBJ2-3; CDR3nt: TGTGCCAGCAGCAACCGACTAGCGGAGGTACCAGATACGCAGTATTTT; CDR3aa: CASSNRLAEVPDTQYF
abundance: .; v_gene: TRBV5-4; d_gene: .; j_gene: TRBJ1-1; CDR3nt: TGTGCCAGCAGCTTGGCTAGGAACACTGAAGCTTTCTTT; CDR3aa: CASSLARNTEAFF
abundance: .; v_gene: TRBV19; d_gene: .; j_gene: TRBJ1-3; CDR3nt: TGTGCCAGTAGTATTATGGGGGCGAGAAACACCATATATTTT; CDR3aa: CASSIMGARNTIYF
abundance: .; v_gene: TRBV19; d_gene: .; j_gene: TRBJ1-5; CDR3nt: TGTGCCAGTAGTACCCGGGGAGATTATAGCAATCAGCCCCAGCATTTT; CDR3aa: CASSTRGDYSNQPQHF
abundance: .; v_gene: TRBV6-6; d_gene: TRBD1; j_gene: TRBJ2-7; CDR3nt: TGTGCCAGCAGGGGACAGGGGGCTTACGAGCAGTACTTC; CDR3aa: CASRGQGAYEQYF
abundance: once; v_gene: TRBV6-5; d_gene: .; j_gene: TRBJ2-6; CDR3nt: TGTGCCACGCAGCTTTACTCTGGGGCCAACGTCCTGACTTTC; CDR3aa: CATQLYSGANVLTF
abundance: .; v_gene: TRBV1; d_gene: .; j_gene: TRBJ2-1; CDR3nt: TGCACCAGCAGCCAAGGAAACGGGAAATGGAATGAGCAGTTCTTC; CDR3aa: CTSSQGNGKWNEQFF
abundance: .; v_gene: TRBV6-4; d_gene: TRBD2; j_gene: TRBJ2-3; CDR3nt: TGTGCCAGCAGTGACCAGCCTAGCGGGAGAGATACGCAGTATTTT; CDR3aa: CASSDQPSGRDTQYF
abundance: .; v_gene: TRBV4-2; d_gene: TRBD2; j_gene: TRBJ2-3; CDR3nt: TGTGCCAGCAGGAAGACTAGCGGAGGGACTAGCACAGATACGCAGTATTTT; CDR3aa: CASRKTSGGTSTDTQYF
abundance: .; v_gene: TRBV19; d_gene: .; j_gene: TRBJ2-1; CDR3nt: TGTGCCAGTAGTGGGGAGACAGATTCCAATGAGCAGTTCTTC; CDR3aa: CASSGETDSNEQFF
abundance: .; v_gene: TRBV6-1; d_gene: .; j_gene: TRBJ2-7; CDR3nt: TGTGCCAGCAGTGAGCAGGGAGTGGGAGACGAGCAGTACTTC; CDR3aa: CASSEQGVGDEQYF
abundance: .; v_gene: TRBV6-1; d_gene: .; j_gene: TRBJ2-7; CDR3nt: TGTGCCAGCAGTGATCAGGGCTACGAGCAGTACTTC; CDR3aa: CASSDQGYEQYF
abundance: .; v_gene: TRBV4-2; d_gene: TRBD2; j_gene: TRBJ2-7; CDR3nt: TGTGCCAGCACCTACTCAGGGGATAGCGGGGGGGAGCAGTACTTC; CDR3aa: CASTYSGDSGGEQYF
abundance: .; v_gene: TRBV14; d_gene: .; j_gene: TRBJ2-6; CDR3nt: TGTGCCAGCAGCTGGGGTTCTGGGGCCAACGTCCTGACTTTC; CDR3aa: CASSWGSGANVLTF
abundance: .; v_gene: TRBV7-2; d_gene: .; j_gene: TRBJ1-1; CDR3nt: TGTGCCAGCAGCTTAGCGCTACCAGGTACTGAAGCTTTCTTT; CDR3aa: CASSLALPGTEAFF
abundance: .; v_gene: TRBV5-6; d_gene: .; j_gene: TRBJ1-1; CDR3nt: TGTGCCAGCAGCCTTTGGGGGCAGATGAACACTGAAGCTTTCTTT; CDR3aa: CASSLWGQMNTEAFF
abundance: .; v_gene: TRBV30; d_gene: .; j_gene: TRBJ1-3; CDR3nt: TGTGCCTGGAGTGTATCGGACAGCTCTGGAAACACCATATATTTT; CDR3aa: CAWSVSDSSGNTIYF
abundance: .; v_gene: TRBV19; d_gene: .; j_gene: TRBJ2-1; CDR3nt: TGTGCCAGTAGTATAGTAACCGACAAGGATGAGCAGTTCTTC; CDR3aa: CASSIVTDKDEQFF
abundance: .; v_gene: TRBV6-1; d_gene: .; j_gene: TRBJ2-7; CDR3nt: TGTGCCAGCAGCTGGGAGGCTTTGTCCTACGAGCAGTACTTC; CDR3aa: CASSWEALSYEQYF
abundance: .; v_gene: TRBV2; d_gene: TRBD1; j_gene: TRBJ2-5; CDR3nt: TGTGCCATATCCCGCGAGACAGGGGTCGGGCTGGCCTCAGGGACCCAGTACTTC; CDR3aa: CAISRETGVGLASGTQYF